What follows is one TCR beta chain and its context. Under 3 months was the duration of disease in ophthalmopathy patients, who also had a Clinical Activity Score of at least 3 and a NOSPECS grade of at least 4. Clinicians diagnosed patients from clinical symptoms, serum thyroxine and TRAb, thyroid ultrasound and orbital computed tomography. Amplification targeted TCR beta CDR3 regions from RNA transcripts. The TCR CDR3 was amplified in a first-round RT-PCR using the HTBI primer set. TCRdb re-derived calls from the multiplex PCR reads in MiXCR, one entry per CDR3 protein. Of about 400,000 distinct CDR3 sequences in the sample, around 15% were seen once. The source of the sample is a study of T cells in Graves' hyperthyroidism and ophthalmopathy. Whole-study context: Peripheral blood was obtained at initial diagnosis, preceding any treatment.

The V gene's germline CDR1 is LNHDA and CDR2 SQIVND (reference sequence). Trimming took off 8 bases at V and 3 bases at J, with 10 bases between the two ends. The CDR3 length is 12 residues. The V call is TRBV19, the J call TRBJ2-5; D is uncertain. Sample: blood. This clonotype originated in a man between 50 and 59 years old with Graves' ophthalmopathy. The CDR3 DNA sequence: TGTGCCAGTGGTGGGATCGAAGAGACCCAGTACTTC. It specifies CASGGIEETQYF.